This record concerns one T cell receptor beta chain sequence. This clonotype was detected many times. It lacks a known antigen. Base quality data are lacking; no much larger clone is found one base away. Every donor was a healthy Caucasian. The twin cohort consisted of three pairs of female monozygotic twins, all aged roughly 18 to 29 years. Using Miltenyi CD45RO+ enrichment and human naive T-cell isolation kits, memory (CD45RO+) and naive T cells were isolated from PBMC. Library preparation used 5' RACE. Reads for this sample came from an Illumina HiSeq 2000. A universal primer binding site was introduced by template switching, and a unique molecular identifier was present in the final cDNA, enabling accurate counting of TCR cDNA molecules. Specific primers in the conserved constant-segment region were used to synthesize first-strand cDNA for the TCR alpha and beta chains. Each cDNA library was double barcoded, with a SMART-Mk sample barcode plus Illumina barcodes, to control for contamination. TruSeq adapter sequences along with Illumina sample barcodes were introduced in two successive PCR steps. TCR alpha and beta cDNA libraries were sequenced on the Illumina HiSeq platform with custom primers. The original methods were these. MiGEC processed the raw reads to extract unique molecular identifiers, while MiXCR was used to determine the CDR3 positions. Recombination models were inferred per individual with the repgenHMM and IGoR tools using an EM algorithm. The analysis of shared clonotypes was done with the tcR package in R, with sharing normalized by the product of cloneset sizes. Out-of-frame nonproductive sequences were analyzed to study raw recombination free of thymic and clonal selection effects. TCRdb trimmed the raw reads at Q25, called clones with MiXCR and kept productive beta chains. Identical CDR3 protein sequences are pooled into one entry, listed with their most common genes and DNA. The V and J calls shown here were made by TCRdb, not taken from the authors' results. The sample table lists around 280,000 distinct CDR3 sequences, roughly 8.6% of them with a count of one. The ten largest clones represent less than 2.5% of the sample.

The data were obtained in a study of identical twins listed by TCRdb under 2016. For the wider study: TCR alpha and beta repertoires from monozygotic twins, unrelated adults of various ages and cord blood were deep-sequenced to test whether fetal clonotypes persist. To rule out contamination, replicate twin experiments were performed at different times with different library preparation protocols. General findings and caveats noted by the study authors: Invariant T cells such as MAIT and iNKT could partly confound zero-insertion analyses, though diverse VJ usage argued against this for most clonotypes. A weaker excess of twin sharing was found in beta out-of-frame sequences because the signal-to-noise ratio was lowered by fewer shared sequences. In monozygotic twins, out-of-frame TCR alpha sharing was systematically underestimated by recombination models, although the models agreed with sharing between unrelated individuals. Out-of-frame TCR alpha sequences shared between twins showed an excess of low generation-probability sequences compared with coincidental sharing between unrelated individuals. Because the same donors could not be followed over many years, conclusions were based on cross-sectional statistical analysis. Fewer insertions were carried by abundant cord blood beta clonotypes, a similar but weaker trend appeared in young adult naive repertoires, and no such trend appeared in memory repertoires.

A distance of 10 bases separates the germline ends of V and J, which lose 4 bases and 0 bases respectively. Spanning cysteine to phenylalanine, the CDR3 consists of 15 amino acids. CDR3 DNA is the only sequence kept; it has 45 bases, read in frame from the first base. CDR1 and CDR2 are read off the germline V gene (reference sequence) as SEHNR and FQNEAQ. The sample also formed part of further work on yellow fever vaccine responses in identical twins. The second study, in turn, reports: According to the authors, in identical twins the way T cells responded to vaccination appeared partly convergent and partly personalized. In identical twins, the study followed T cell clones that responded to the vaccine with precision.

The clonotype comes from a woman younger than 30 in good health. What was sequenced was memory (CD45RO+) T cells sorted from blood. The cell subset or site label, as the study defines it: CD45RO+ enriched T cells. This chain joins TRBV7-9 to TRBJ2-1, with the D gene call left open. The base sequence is TGTGCCAGCAGCTCCAGTGAAGCCTCCTACAATGAGCAGTTCTTC. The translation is CASSSSEASYNEQFF. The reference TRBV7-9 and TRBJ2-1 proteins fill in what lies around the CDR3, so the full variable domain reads DTGVSQNPRHKITKRGQNVTFRCDPISEHNRLYWYRQTLGQGPEFLTYFQNEAQLEKSRLLSDRFSAERPKGSFSTLEIQRTEQGDSAMYLCASSSSEASYNEQFFGPGTRLTVL.